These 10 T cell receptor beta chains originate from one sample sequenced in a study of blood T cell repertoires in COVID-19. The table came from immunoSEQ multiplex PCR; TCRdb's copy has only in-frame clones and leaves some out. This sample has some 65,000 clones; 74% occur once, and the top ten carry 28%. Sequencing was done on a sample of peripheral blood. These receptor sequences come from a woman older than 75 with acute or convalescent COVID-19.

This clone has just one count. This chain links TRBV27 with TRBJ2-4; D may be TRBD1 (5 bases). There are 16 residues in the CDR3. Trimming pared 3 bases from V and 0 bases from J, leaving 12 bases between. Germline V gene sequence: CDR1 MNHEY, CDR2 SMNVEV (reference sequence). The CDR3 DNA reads TGTGCCAGCAGTTTCAGGGCCCTAATAGCCAAAAACATTCAGTACTTC. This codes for CASSFRALIAKNIQYF.

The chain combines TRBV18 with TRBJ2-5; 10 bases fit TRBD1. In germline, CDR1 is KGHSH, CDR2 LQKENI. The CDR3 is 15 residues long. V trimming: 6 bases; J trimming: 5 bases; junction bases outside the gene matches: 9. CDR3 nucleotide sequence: TGTGCCAGCTCGCGAGACAGGGGGCAGGGGGAGACCCAGTACTTC. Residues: CASSRDRGQGETQYF.

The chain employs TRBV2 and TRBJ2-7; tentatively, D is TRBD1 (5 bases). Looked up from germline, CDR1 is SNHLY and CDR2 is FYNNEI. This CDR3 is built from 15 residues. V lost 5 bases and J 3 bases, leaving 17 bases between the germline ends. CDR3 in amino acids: CASSKSPSQGYEQYF. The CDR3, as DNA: TGTGCCAGCAGTAAAAGTCCGAGTCAGGGCTACGAGCAGTACTTC.

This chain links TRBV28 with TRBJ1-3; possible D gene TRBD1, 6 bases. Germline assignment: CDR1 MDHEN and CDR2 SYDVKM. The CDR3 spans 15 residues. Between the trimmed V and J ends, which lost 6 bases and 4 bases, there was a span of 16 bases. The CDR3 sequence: CASSRAGARGNTIYF. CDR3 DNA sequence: TGTGCCAGCAGCCGGGCGGGGGCCCGCGGAAACACCATATATTTT.

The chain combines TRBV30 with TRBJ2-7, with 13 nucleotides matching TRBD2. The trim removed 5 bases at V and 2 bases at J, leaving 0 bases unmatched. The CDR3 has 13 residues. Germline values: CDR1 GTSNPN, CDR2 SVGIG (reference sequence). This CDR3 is CAWGTSGTYEQYF. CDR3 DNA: TGTGCCTGGGGGACTAGCGGGACCTACGAGCAGTACTTC. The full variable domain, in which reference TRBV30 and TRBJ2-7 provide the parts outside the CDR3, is SQTIHQWPATLVQPVGSPLSLECTVEGTSNPNLYWYRQAAGRGLQLLFYSVGIGQISSEVPQNLSASRPQDRQFILSSKKLLLSDSGFYLCAWGTSGTYEQYFGPGTRLTVT.

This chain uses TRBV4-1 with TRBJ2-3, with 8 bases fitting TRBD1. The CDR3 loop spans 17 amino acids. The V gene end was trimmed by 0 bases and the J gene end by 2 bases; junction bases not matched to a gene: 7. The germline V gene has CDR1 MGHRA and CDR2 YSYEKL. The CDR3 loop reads CASSQEGRQGFTDTQYF. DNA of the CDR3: TGCGCCAGCAGCCAAGAGGGGAGACAGGGGTTCACAGATACGCAGTATTTT.

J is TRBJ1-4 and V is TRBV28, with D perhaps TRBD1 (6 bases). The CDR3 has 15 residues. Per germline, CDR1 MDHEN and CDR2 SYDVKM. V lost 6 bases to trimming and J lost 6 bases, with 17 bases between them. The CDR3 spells CASSQRRGRDEKLFF. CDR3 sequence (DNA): TGTGCCAGCAGCCAACGCAGGGGAAGGGATGAAAAACTGTTTTTT.

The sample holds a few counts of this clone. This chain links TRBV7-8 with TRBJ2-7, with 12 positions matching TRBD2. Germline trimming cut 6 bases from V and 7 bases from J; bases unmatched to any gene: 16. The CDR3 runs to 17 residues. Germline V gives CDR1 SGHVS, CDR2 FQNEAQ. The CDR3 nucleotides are TGTGCCAGCAGACCCCCGAAACGACTAGCGGGAGTTGGGGAGCAGTACTTC. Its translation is CASRPPKRLAGVGEQYF.

The CDR3 DNA reads as TGCGCCAGCAGCCCGGGGACTACCCAAGAGACCCAGTACTTC. Protein: CASSPGTTQETQYF. The chain recombines TRBV5-1 with TRBJ2-5, with 7 bases identical to TRBD2. This CDR3 has 14 residues. The V and J ends lost 4 bases and 1 base, in that order; junction bases with no gene match: 4. Looked up from germline, CDR1 is SGHRS and CDR2 is YFSETQ.

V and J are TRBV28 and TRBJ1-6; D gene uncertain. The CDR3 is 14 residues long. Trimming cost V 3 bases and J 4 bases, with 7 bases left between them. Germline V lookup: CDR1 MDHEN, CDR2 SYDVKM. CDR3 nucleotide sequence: TGTGCCAGCAGTTTTCCGGAGTATAATTCACCCCTCCACTTT. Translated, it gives CASSFPEYNSPLHF.